This TCR beta chain is drawn from a study of shared clonotypes between healthy human individuals. About this clone itself: No antigen is known for it.

Measured with immunoSEQ multiplex PCR; TCRdb has only the in-frame clones, and not every one. The data hold hundreds of thousands of clones, with approximately 90% observed a single time. Germline CDR1 and CDR2: PRHDT and FYEKMQ (reference sequence). V was trimmed by 5 bases and J by 7 bases, leaving 20 bases between them. The CDR3 runs 16 residues. Naive CD8 cells comprised CD45RO-negative, CCR7-positively selected cells, excluding terminally differentiated effector memory CD45RA+ cells. Caucasian adults residing in Nashville, Tennessee made up all the donors. Overall study findings and caveats: Rarefaction gave evidence that sorted-subset sequencing remained incomplete despite large depth. Sampling covered blood only; tissue repertoires likely differ.

The receptor's source is a man aged 30 to 45 in good health. Sequencing was carried out using naive CD8+ T cells sorted from blood. This rearrangement joins TRBV13 to TRBJ2-2; D may be TRBD1 (6 bases). The CDR3 region has the DNA TGTGCCAGCAGCCCAACAGGGCTCCAAGGATTCGGGGAGCTGTTTTTT. Protein: CASSPTGLQGFGELFF.